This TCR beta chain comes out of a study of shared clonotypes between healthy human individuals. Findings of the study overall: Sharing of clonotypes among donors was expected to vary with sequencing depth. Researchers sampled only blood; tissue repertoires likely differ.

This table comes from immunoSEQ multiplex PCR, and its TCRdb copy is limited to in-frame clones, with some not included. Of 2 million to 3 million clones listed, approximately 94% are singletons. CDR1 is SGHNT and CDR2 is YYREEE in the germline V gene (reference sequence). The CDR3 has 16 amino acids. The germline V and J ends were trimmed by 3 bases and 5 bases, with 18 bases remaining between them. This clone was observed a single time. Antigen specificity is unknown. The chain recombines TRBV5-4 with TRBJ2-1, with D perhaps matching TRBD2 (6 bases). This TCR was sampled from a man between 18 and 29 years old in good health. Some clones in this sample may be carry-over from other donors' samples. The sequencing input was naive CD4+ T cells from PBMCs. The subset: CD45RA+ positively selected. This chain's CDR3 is CASSSRNGSHHNEQFF. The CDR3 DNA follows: TGTGCCAGCAGCTCCCGAAACGGGAGCCACCACAATGAGCAGTTCTTC. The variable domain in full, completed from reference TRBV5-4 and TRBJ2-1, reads ETGVTQSPTHLIKTRGQQVTLRCSSQSGHNTVSWYQQALGQGPQFIFQYYREEENGRGNFPPRFSGLQFPNYSSELNVNALELDDSALYLCASSSRNGSHHNEQFFGPGTRLTVL.